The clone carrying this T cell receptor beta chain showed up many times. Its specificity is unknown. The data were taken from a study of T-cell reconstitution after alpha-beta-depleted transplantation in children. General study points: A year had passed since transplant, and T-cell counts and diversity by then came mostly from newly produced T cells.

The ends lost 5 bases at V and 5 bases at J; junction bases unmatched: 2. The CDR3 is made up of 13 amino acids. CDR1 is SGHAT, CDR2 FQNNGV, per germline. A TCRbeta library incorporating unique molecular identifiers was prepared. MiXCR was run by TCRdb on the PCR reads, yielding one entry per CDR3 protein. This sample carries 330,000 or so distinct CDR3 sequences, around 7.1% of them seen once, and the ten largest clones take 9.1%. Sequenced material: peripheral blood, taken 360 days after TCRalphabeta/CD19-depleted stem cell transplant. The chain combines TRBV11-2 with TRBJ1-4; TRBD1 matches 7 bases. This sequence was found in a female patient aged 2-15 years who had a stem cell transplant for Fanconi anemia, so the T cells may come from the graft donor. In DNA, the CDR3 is TGTGCCAGCAGCCAGGGACAGAATGAAAAACTGTTTTTT. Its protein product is CASSQGQNEKLFF.